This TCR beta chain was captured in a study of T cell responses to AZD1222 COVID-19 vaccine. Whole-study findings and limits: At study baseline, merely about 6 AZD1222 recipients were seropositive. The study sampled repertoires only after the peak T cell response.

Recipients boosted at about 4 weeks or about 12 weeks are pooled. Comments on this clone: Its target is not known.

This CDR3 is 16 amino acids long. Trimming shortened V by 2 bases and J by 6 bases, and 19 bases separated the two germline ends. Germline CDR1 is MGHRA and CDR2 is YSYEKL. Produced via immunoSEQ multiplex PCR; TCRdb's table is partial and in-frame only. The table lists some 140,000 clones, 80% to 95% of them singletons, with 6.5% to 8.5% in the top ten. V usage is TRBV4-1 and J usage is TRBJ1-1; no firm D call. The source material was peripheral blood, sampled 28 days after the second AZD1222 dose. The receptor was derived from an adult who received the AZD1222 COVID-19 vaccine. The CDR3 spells CASSQIIGKPGPEAFF. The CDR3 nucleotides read TGCGCCAGCAGCCAAATTATAGGTAAGCCGGGCCCTGAAGCTTTCTTT.